The 19 T cell receptor beta chains below all came from one sample that was sequenced in a study of blood T cell repertoires in COVID-19. The protocol was immunoSEQ multiplex PCR, while the TCRdb copy is restricted to in-frame clones and leaves out a portion. Found here are about 420,000 clones, approximately 90% of them singletons; the top ten hold 0.7% to 0.85%. The sequencing input was peripheral blood. Receptor source: a man younger than 35 with COVID-19, enrolled during active disease.

The rearrangement links TRBV4-1 to TRBJ2-1, with D tentatively TRBD1 (6 bases). This CDR3 spans 15 amino acids. Trimming left V 1 base short and J 8 bases short, with 15 bases between. Germline values: CDR1 MGHRA, CDR2 YSYEKL. The CDR3 loop is CASSQVGQGSYEQFF. As DNA, the CDR3 is TGCGCCAGCAGCCAAGTGGGCCAGGGGAGCTATGAGCAGTTCTTC.

The chain carries TRBV11-2 and TRBJ2-1; the D is unclear. Trimming pared 2 bases from V and 0 bases from J, leaving 8 bases between. Germline V CDR1 and CDR2: SGHAT, FQNNGV. There are 15 residues in the CDR3. CDR3: CASSLSARSYNEQFF. As DNA, the CDR3 is TGTGCCAGCAGCTTATCTGCGCGCTCCTACAATGAGCAGTTCTTC.

The genes are TRBV27 and TRBJ2-7, with 8 bases that match TRBD2. Germline V gives CDR1 MNHEY, CDR2 SMNVEV (reference sequence). The CDR3 totals 16 residues. The V and J ends lost 3 bases and 0 bases, in that order; junction bases with no gene match: 7. CDR3 loop: CASSFPLAGNSYEQYF. CDR3 bases: TGTGCCAGCAGTTTCCCTTTAGCGGGGAACTCCTACGAGCAGTACTTC.

The chain uses TRBV6-5 and TRBJ1-5; 8 nucleotides align to TRBD1. Per germline, CDR1 MNHEY and CDR2 SVGAGI. J was trimmed by 6 bases and V by 7 bases; bases with no gene match: 11. The CDR3 is made up of 15 amino acids. CDR3 nucleotides: TGTGCCAGCACCAGGACAGGGATCGTCGGTCAGCCCCAGCATTTT. It is translated as CASTRTGIVGQPQHF.

The chain is built from TRBV7-2 and TRBJ2-1, with 11 bases lining up with TRBD2. CDR3 size: 17 residues. With V trimmed by 5 bases and J by 7 bases, 13 bases remained unmatched. Germline CDR1 SGHTA, CDR2 FQGNSA. The CDR3 DNA sequence: TGTGCCAGCAGCCGGACCCTGACTAGCGGGATAAGTAATGAGCAGTTCTTC. This codes for CASSRTLTSGISNEQFF. The full variable domain, in which reference TRBV7-2 and TRBJ2-1 provide the parts outside the CDR3, is GAGVSQSPSNKVTEKGKDVELRCDPISGHTALYWYRQSLGQGLEFLIYFQGNSAPDKSGLPSDRFSAERTGGSVSTLTIQRTQQEDSAVYLCASSRTLTSGISNEQFFGPGTRLTVL.

This chain joins TRBV25-1 and TRBJ1-2; D perhaps matches TRBD1 (6 bases). Germline values: CDR1 MGHDK, CDR2 SYGVNS. V gave up 4 bases and J gave up 10 bases, with 10 bases separating them. This CDR3 contains 11 residues. DNA for the CDR3: TGTGCCAGCAGTGGGACAGACTACTACACCTTC. It encodes CASSGTDYYTF.

Notes on this clone: Distinct nucleotide sequences in the sample also encode this CDR3. This chain joins TRBV9 and TRBJ2-7, with unresolved D. The CDR3 extends over 14 amino acids. V gave up 4 bases and J gave up 0 bases, with 11 bases separating them. Looked up from germline, CDR1 is SGDLS and CDR2 is YYNGEE. The CDR3 here is CASSPTPSSYEQYF. CDR3 bases: TGTGCCAGCAGCCCCACCCCGAGCTCCTACGAGCAGTACTTC.

This chain joins TRBV7-8 and TRBJ2-7, with TRBD2 matching over 7 bases. The CDR3 covers 15 residues. Per germline, CDR1 SGHVS and CDR2 FQNEAQ. V lost 5 bases to trimming and J lost 1 base; unmatched junction nucleotides: 8. The CDR3 here is CASSLRPGLSYEQYF. CDR3 DNA sequence: TGTGCCAGCAGCCTAAGGCCGGGACTATCCTACGAGCAGTACTTC.

The chain links TRBV29-1 to TRBJ2-7; a weak D match, TRBD2 (5 bases). V was clipped by 3 bases and J by 3 bases, with 15 bases between them. The germline CDR1 and CDR2 sequences are SQVTM and ANQGSEA. This CDR3 contains 14 residues. Written as DNA, the CDR3 is TGCAGCGTTGAGGACTCGGCGCCATTCTACGAGCAGTACTTC. This codes for CSVEDSAPFYEQYF.

J is TRBJ1-1 and V is TRBV6-5; possible D gene TRBD1, 6 bases. The V and J ends lost 5 bases and 8 bases respectively, with 15 bases between them. Germline CDR1 reads MNHEY; CDR2 reads SVGAGI. CDR3 size: 13 residues. The CDR3 DNA reads as TGTGCCAGCAGTCCAAACTGGGGGCGAGAAGCTTTCTTT. Translated, it gives CASSPNWGREAFF.

The V call is TRBV5-5, the J call TRBJ2-1; D is possibly TRBD1 (6 bases). The V and J ends lost 10 bases and 8 bases respectively, with 19 bases between them. The CDR3 length is 13 residues. CDR1 SGHKS and CDR2 YYEKEE come from the germline V gene (reference sequence). The CDR3 DNA sequence: TGTGCCGGGAAGGACAGCCTGGCGGATGAGCAGTTCTTC. It codes for CAGKDSLADEQFF.

The chain has TRBV5-1 and TRBJ2-1; D is perhaps TRBD1 (6 bases). The CDR3 is 14 amino acids. Trimming removed 4 bases at V and 6 bases at J, with 14 bases between. Germline V gene sequence: CDR1 SGHRS, CDR2 YFSETQ. CDR3 nucleotide sequence: TGCGCCAGCAGCACGCAGGGGTCGGTCAATGAGCAGTTCTTC. Amino acid sequence: CASSTQGSVNEQFF. Complete variable domain (other parts from reference TRBV5-1 and TRBJ2-1): KAGVTQTPRYLIKTRGQQVTLSCSPISGHRSVSWYQQTPGQGLQFLFEYFSETQRNKGNFPGRFSGRQFSNSRSEMNVSTLELGDSALYLCASSTQGSVNEQFFGPGTRLTVL.

This chain connects TRBV5-1 to TRBJ1-2; 7 bases align to TRBD1. Germline V lookup: CDR1 SGHRS, CDR2 YFSETQ. V was pared by 4 bases and J by 4 bases, with 10 bases of the junction left unmatched. This CDR3 contains 15 residues. CDR3 sequence reads: CASSEDTGVPYGYTF. In nucleotides, the CDR3 is TGCGCCAGCAGCGAAGATACAGGGGTTCCCTATGGCTACACCTTC.

This chain joins TRBV27 and TRBJ1-6; TRBD1 matches 10 bases. The CDR3 extends over 16 amino acids. The germline CDR1 and CDR2 sequences are MNHEY and SMNVEV (reference sequence). The ends lost 6 bases at V and 14 bases at J; junction bases unmatched: 16. CDR3 DNA sequence: TGTGCCAGCAGCCGCCTGACAGGGGGCCTCCAGTTGTCCCTCCACTTT. This sequence encodes CASSRLTGGLQLSLHF.

The V and J genes are TRBV28 and TRBJ2-7; 9 bases match TRBD1. Germline values: CDR1 MDHEN, CDR2 SYDVKM. Trimming removed 3 bases from V and 4 bases from J; junction bases left unmatched: 4. This CDR3 contains 14 residues. The CDR3 DNA follows: TGTGCCAGCAGTTTCACGACAGGGGGTTACGAGCAGTACTTC. This gives the protein CASSFTTGGYEQYF.

J is TRBJ2-3 and V is TRBV15; 11 nucleotides match TRBD2. The V and J ends lost 3 bases and 2 bases, in that order; junction bases with no gene match: 4. The germline gives CDR1 LNHNV, CDR2 YYDKDF (reference sequence). The CDR3 has 16 amino acids. CDR3 in DNA: TGTGCCACCAGCAGGATTAGCGGGGGGGCCACAGATACGCAGTATTTT. Translated, it gives CATSRISGGATDTQYF.

The V gene is TRBV7-8, the J gene TRBJ2-7; TRBD1 is a possible D gene (5 bases). Trimming removed 1 base from V and 7 bases from J, with 14 bases in between. Germline V CDR1 and CDR2: SGHVS, FQNEAQ. The CDR3 runs 14 residues. The DNA of the CDR3 is TGTGCCAGCAGCTTAGATCCAGGGCTTGGGGAGCAGTACTTC. Its protein is CASSLDPGLGEQYF.

The V gene is TRBV24-1, the J gene TRBJ2-1; TRBD2 agrees at 8 bases. Trimming removed 8 bases from V and 2 bases from J; junction bases left unmatched: 1. The CDR3 consists of 13 residues. Germline assignment: CDR1 KGHDR and CDR2 SFDVKD. The CDR3 sequence is CATKAGAYNEQFF. The CDR3 DNA is TGTGCCACCAAAGCGGGAGCCTACAATGAGCAGTTCTTC.

The count of this clone is one. The chain recombines TRBV7-8 with TRBJ2-3; TRBD2 might be the D (5 bases). Trimming removed 6 bases at V and 0 bases at J, with 19 bases between. Germline lookup yields CDR1 SGHVS and CDR2 FQNEAQ. The CDR3 extends over 17 amino acids. Here the CDR3 DNA reads TGTGCCAGCAGAAGCGGTCTAGCCGCAGCTAGCACAGATACGCAGTATTTT. This gives the protein CASRSGLAAASTDTQYF.